Listed here are 18 T cell receptor beta chains from one sample, sequenced in a study of blood T cells in healthy people across ages. Next came a second PCR, run for about 7 to 12 cycles, which used a sample-barcoded 5' primer along with a J-beta primer mix. TCRdb processed the 5' RACE reads anew with MiXCR; each CDR3 protein has one entry. The sample consists of 850,000 to 1,300,000 distinct CDR3 sequences, 35% to 55% of them appearing once. Sequences were obtained from blood. These receptors were collected from a woman aged 60-75 years in good health.

This clonotype was found a few times. The chain links TRBV4-2 to TRBJ2-5, with D tentatively TRBD2 (6 bases). Germline V gene lookup returns CDR1 LGHNA and CDR2 YNFKEQ. Trimming removed 3 bases from V and 2 bases from J, with 13 bases in between. There are 15 residues in the CDR3. In DNA form, the CDR3 reads TGTGCCAGCAGCCAGCGGGACTCCCTGCAAGAGACCCAGTACTTC. Its protein is CASSQRDSLQETQYF.

This clonotype was found a few times. J is TRBJ1-5 and V is TRBV6-5; 8 bases match TRBD1. This CDR3 has 14 amino acids. V lost 0 bases, J lost 7 bases, and 2 bases stayed unmatched. Germline assignment: CDR1 MNHEY and CDR2 SVGAGI. CDR3 amino acids: CASSYSPGGQPQHF. CDR3 bases: TGTGCCAGCAGTTACTCTCCAGGGGGCCAGCCCCAGCATTTT.

Worth noting for this clonotype: A much larger clone sits a single nucleotide away, making a read error possible. V gene TRBV14 combines with J gene TRBJ1-2, with 10 bases matching TRBD1. Germline loops: CDR1 SGHDN, CDR2 FVKESK. J gave up 6 bases and V 0 bases, and 7 bases lay outside the gene matches. The CDR3 has 16 amino acids. CDR3: CASSQDPTGTGDGYTF. The CDR3 DNA is TGTGCCAGCAGCCAAGATCCTACCGGGACAGGGGATGGCTACACCTTC.

The V call is TRBV3-1, the J call TRBJ1-1; 9 bases are a match to TRBD1. V lost 6 bases, J lost 0 bases, and 8 bases stayed unmatched. The CDR3 length is 16 residues. Germline assignment: CDR1 LGHDT and CDR2 YNNKEL (reference sequence). The CDR3 bases are TGTGCCAGCAGACTGGACAGGGGCCCCATGAACACTGAAGCTTTCTTT. Translated: CASRLDRGPMNTEAFF.

This clonotype was seen only a few times. The chain joins TRBV5-1 to TRBJ2-1, with 11 bases that match TRBD2. The J segment lost 11 bases and the V segment lost 7 bases, leaving 14 bases of the junction unmatched. The CDR3 spans 15 residues. Per the germline V gene, CDR1 is SGHRS and CDR2 is YFSETQ. The CDR3 coding sequence is TGCGCCAGCTCCGACGGGACTAGCGGCACCGATAAGCAGTTCTTC. The encoded protein is CASSDGTSGTDKQFF.

The chain combines TRBV15 with TRBJ2-7; D is unresolved. The CDR3 extends over 15 amino acids. Germline-derived CDR1 and CDR2 are LNHNV and YYDKDF (reference sequence). V was trimmed by 0 bases and J by 4 bases, leaving 13 bases between them. Here the CDR3 reads CATSRDRGSTYEQYF. In DNA, the CDR3 is TGTGCCACCAGCAGAGATAGAGGCAGTACGTACGAGCAGTACTTC.

This clonotype was counted only a few times. This chain links TRBV7-2 with TRBJ2-1; 10 bases are shared with TRBD2. Germline loops: CDR1 SGHTA, CDR2 FQGNSA. The V segment lost 7 bases and the J segment 6 bases; nucleotides outside the gene matches: 6. This CDR3 is built from 14 residues. Written as DNA, the CDR3 is TGTGCCAGCACCCAGGGACTAGCGAGCAATGAGCAGTTCTTC. This sequence encodes CASTQGLASNEQFF.

J is TRBJ2-7 and V is TRBV20-1, with 11 positions matching TRBD2. CDR3 size: 16 residues. Germline lookup yields CDR1 DFQATT and CDR2 SNEGSKA (reference sequence). Trimming removed 3 bases from V and 7 bases from J; junction bases left unmatched: 14. DNA of the CDR3: TGCAGTGCTAGGGGAATCCTAGCGGGAGGCGACAATGAGCAGTACTTC. This sequence encodes CSARGILAGGDNEQYF.

V and J are TRBV7-9 and TRBJ1-6, with TRBD1 identical over 8 bases. Trimming took 5 bases from V and 7 from J; bases not matched to a gene: 16. Germline V CDR1 and CDR2: SEHNR, FQNEAQ (reference sequence). CDR3 length: 18 residues. The CDR3 is CASSRGRQGSADNSPLHF. In nucleotides, the CDR3 is TGTGCCAGCAGCCGAGGACGACAGGGGAGCGCCGACAATTCACCCCTCCACTTT.

The gene calls are TRBV4-1 and TRBJ2-6, with 7 bases fitting TRBD1. The CDR3 totals 19 residues. Trimming removed 2 bases from V and 2 bases from J; junction bases left unmatched: 12. Germline lookup yields CDR1 MGHRA and CDR2 YSYEKL. CDR3 residues: CASSQTPTGDGTGANVLTF. The DNA for the CDR3 is TGCGCCAGCAGCCAAACTCCAACAGGGGATGGTACTGGGGCCAACGTCCTGACTTTC.

In its sample, this clonotype was seen a few times. The rearrangement links TRBV12-3 or TRBV12-4 to TRBJ2-3; 7 nucleotides agree with TRBD2. The CDR3 has 16 residues. V was pared by 7 bases and J by 4 bases, with 14 bases of the junction left unmatched. CDR3 nucleotide sequence: TGTGCCAGCAAAAATTCGGGACTAACCCGCCCAGATACGCAGTATTTT. Protein: CASKNSGLTRPDTQYF.

This clonotype was counted only a few times. This chain connects TRBV3-1 to TRBJ1-2, with D tentatively TRBD1 (5 bases). Germline V gives CDR1 LGHDT, CDR2 YNNKEL (reference sequence). The CDR3 length is 15 residues. V was trimmed by 1 base and J by 8 bases, leaving 17 bases between them. The CDR3, as DNA: TGTGCCAGCAGCCAAGGCCAGAGGGGTTCGGGAGGCTACACCTTC. Translation gives CASSQGQRGSGGYTF.

This clonotype was seen a handful of times. V is TRBV7-9 and J is TRBJ2-1; TRBD2 aligns across 8 bases. Trimming cost V 4 bases and J 4 bases; bases outside gene matches: 9. This CDR3 contains 16 residues. Germline CDR1 reads SEHNR; CDR2 reads FQNEAQ (reference sequence). The CDR3 protein is CASSSGAGERYNEQFF. CDR3 in DNA: TGTGCCAGCAGCTCCGGAGCGGGAGAACGATACAATGAGCAGTTCTTC.

Concerning this clonotype itself: This may arise from a read error, as a much more abundant clone is one base away. The chain has TRBV9 and TRBJ2-3; a possible D gene is TRBD2 (5 bases). Germline V gene sequence: CDR1 SGDLS, CDR2 YYNGEE. The CDR3 sequence is 15 residues long. The CDR3 region is CASSAGISATDMQYF. Written as DNA, the CDR3 is TGTGCCAGCAGCGCCGGGATTTCGGCCACAGATATGCAGTATTTT.

A single count supports this clonotype. In DNA, the CDR3 is TGTGCCAGCAGCTTATGGGGCAGGGGTGAGACTGAAGCTTTCTTT. This gives the protein CASSLWGRGETEAFF. The chain recombines TRBV13 with TRBJ1-1; a weak D match, TRBD1 (6 bases). V lost 2 bases and J lost 5, with 15 bases in between. This CDR3 has 15 amino acids. Germline V gene lookup returns CDR1 PRHDT and CDR2 FYEKMQ (reference sequence).

The chain employs TRBV7-9 and TRBJ2-4, with a tentative D call TRBD1 (6 bases). The closer fit of TRBJ2-7 to the DNA end suggests the J call may be wrong. This CDR3 comprises 15 residues. Germline CDR1 reads SEHNR; CDR2 reads FQNEAQ (reference sequence). The CDR3 region is CASSPRGIINPEQYF. The DNA of the CDR3 is TGTGCCAGCAGCCCCAGGGGAATAATTAATCCCGAGCAGTACTTC.

This clonotype appeared a few times. J is TRBJ2-7 and V is TRBV27, with 10 bases matching TRBD2. Trimming cost V 4 bases and J 1 base; bases outside gene matches: 7. Germline lookup yields CDR1 MNHEY and CDR2 SMNVEV (reference sequence). The CDR3 loop spans 16 amino acids. CDR3 in amino acids: CASSSRTSGISYEQYF. The CDR3 region has the DNA TGTGCCAGCAGTTCCCGGACTAGCGGAATATCCTACGAGCAGTACTTC.

For this clonotype: A read error may account for a junction end that differs from germline. The chain employs TRBV4-1 and TRBJ2-5; 11 bases match TRBD1. The J call could be wrong; TRBJ2-7 is a better fit for the DNA end. This CDR3 is 14 amino acids long. Looked up from germline, CDR1 is MGHRA and CDR2 is YSYEKL. CDR3 bases: TGCACCAGCAGCCAAGGACAGGGGGCTTACGAGCAGTACTTC. Translated, it gives CTSSQGQGAYEQYF.